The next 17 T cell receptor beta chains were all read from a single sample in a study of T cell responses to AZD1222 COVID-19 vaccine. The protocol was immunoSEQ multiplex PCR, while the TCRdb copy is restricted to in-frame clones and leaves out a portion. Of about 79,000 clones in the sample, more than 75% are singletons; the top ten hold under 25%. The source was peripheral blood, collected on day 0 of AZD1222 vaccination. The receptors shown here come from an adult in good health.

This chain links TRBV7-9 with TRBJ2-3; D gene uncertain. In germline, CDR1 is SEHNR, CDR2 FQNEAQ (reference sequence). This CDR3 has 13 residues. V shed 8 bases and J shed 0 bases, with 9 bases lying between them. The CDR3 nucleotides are TGTGCCAGCTCGACGGGCAGCACAGATACGCAGTATTTT. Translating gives CASSTGSTDTQYF.

CDR3 sequence reads: CSAGGTPPSDEQFF. Written as DNA, the CDR3 is TGCAGTGCTGGTGGGACACCGCCTAGTGATGAGCAGTTCTTC. The rearrangement links TRBV20-1 to TRBJ2-1; D may be TRBD1 (6 bases). CDR1 and CDR2 from the germline V gene are DFQATT and SNEGSKA (reference sequence). The CDR3 consists of 14 residues. Trimming removed 5 bases from V and 8 bases from J, with 19 bases in between.

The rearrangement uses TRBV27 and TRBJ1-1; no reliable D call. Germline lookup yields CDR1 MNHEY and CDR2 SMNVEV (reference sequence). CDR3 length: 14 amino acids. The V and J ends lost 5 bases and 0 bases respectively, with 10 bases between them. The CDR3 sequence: CASSRTKMNTEAFF. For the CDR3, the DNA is TGTGCCAGCAGTCGGACCAAGATGAACACTGAAGCTTTCTTT.

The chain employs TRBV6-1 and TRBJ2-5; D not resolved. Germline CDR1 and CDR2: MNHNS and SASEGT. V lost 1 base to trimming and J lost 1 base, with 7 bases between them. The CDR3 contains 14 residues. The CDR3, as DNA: TGTGCCAGCAGTGAAGGACGGCTCCAAGAGACCCAGTACTTC. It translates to CASSEGRLQETQYF.

The CDR3 here is CASSFFLGVTDTQYF. DNA of the CDR3: TGTGCCAGCAGCTTTTTTTTAGGAGTCACAGATACGCAGTATTTT. The V and J genes are TRBV5-4 and TRBJ2-3; D not resolved. CDR3 size: 15 residues. Trimming took 2 bases from V and 2 from J, leaving 12 bases between them. CDR1 and CDR2 (germline): SGHNT, YYREEE (reference sequence).

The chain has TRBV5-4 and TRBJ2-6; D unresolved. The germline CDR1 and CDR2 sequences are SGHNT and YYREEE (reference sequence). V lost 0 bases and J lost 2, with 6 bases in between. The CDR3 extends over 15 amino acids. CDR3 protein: CASSLEGTGANVLTF. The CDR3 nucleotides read TGTGCCAGCAGCTTGGAGGGAACTGGGGCCAACGTCCTGACTTTC.

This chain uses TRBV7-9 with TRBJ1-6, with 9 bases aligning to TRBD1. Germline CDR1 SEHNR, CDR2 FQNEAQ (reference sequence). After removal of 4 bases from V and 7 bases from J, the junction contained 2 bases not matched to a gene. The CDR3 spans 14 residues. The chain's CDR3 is CASSWDRVNSPLHF. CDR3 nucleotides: TGTGCCAGCAGCTGGGACAGGGTGAATTCACCCCTCCACTTT.

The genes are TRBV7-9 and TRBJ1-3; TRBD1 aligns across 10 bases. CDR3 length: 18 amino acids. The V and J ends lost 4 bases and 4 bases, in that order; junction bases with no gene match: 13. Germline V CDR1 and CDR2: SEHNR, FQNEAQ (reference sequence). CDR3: CASSSTVGTGVRGNTIYF. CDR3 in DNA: TGTGCCAGCAGCTCAACAGTGGGGACAGGGGTGAGGGGAAACACCATATATTTT.

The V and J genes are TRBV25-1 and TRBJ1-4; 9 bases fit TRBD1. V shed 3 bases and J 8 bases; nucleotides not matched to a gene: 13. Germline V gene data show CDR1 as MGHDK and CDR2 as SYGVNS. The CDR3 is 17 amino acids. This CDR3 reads CASSEPPDRGGKEKLFF. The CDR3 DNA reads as TGTGCCAGCAGTGAGCCCCCGGACAGGGGAGGGAAGGAAAAACTGTTTTTT.

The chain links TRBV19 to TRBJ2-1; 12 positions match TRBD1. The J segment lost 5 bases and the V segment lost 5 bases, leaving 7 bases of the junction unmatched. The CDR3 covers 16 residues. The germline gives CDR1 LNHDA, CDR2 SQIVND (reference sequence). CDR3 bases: TGTGCCAGTAGTGTACCGGGACAGGGGGCCAACAATGAGCAGTTCTTC. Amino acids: CASSVPGQGANNEQFF.

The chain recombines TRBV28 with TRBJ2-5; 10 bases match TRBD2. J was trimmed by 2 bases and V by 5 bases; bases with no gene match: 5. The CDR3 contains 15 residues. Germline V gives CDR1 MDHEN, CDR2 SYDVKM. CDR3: CASSLAGAYQETQYF. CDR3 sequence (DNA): TGTGCCAGCAGTCTAGCGGGGGCTTATCAAGAGACCCAGTACTTC.

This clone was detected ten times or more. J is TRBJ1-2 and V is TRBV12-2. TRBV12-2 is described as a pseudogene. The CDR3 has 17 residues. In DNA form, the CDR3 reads TGTGCAAGTCGCTTAGATACCCGTCCAGTAGTTTTCTATGGCTACACCTTC. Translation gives CASRLDTRPVVFYGYTF.

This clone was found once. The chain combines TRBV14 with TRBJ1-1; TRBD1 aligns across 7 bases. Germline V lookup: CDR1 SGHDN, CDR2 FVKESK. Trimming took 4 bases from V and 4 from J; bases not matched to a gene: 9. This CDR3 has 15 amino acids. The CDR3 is CASSRQGVLSTEAFF. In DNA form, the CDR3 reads TGTGCCAGCAGCCGACAGGGTGTTTTGAGCACTGAAGCTTTCTTT.

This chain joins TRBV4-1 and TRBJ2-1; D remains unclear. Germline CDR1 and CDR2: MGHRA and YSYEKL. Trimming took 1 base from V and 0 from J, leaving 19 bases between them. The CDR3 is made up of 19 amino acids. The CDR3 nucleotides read TGCGCCAGCAGCCAAGGTCTGGCCCCCGGACCCAGCTCCTACAATGAGCAGTTCTTC. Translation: CASSQGLAPGPSSYNEQFF.

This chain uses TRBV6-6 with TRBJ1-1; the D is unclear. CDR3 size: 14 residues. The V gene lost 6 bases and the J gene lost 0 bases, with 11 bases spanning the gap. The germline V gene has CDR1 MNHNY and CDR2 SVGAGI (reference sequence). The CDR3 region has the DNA TGTGCCAGCAGCCCCGCCCAAATGAACACTGAAGCTTTCTTT. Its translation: CASSPAQMNTEAFF.

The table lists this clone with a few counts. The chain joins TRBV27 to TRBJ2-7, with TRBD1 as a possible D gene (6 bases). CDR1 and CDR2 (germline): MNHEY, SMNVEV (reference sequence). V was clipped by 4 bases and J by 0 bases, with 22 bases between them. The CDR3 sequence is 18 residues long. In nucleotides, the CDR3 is TGTGCCAGCAGTTCTTACCCACAGGGCGAAATAAGCTCCTACGAGCAGTACTTC. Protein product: CASSSYPQGEISSYEQYF.

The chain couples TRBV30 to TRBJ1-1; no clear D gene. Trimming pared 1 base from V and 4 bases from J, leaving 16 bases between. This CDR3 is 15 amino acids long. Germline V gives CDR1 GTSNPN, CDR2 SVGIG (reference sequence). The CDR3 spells CAWSGIGRRSTEAFF. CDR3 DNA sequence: TGTGCCTGGAGTGGCATCGGCCGTCGGTCCACTGAAGCTTTCTTT.